The sequence of this T cell receptor beta chain was determined in a study of Ad26.COV2.S vaccination and SARS-CoV-2 variants. For the study at large: Dosing was one shot or two shots 56 days apart.

Study-wide results and limits: It was found that vaccine and placebo recipients had similar non-spike TCR breadth. Total responses of T cells may have been underestimated by the analyses of TCR breadth and depth.

Treatment indicated: 19 received Ad26.COV2.S at low or high dose, single or two shots; about five received placebo; per-sample allocation not given. Sampling was performed 63 days after the first vaccine or placebo injection. In Boston, the donor was an adult between 18-55 years of age. Remarks on this clone: Its cognate antigen is unknown.

Trimming stripped 5 bases from V and 7 bases from J, with 12 bases between. The CDR3 is 13 amino acids. Per the germline V gene, CDR1 is LGHDT and CDR2 is YNNKEL (reference sequence). Profiled with immunoSEQ multiplex PCR; TCRdb holds only in-frame clones, not every one. The table has hundreds of thousands of clones, around nine tenths seen once. The source of this sequence is a person between 18 and 65 years old who received the Ad26.COV2.S COVID-19 vaccine or a placebo. The sequenced sample was peripheral blood, obtained in a trial of Ad26.COV2.S vaccine versus placebo. This rearrangement joins TRBV3-1 (or the pseudogene TRBV3-2) to TRBJ2-1, with D possibly being TRBD1 (6 bases). CDR3 DNA sequence: TGTGCCAGCAGCTCAAGGGGGTGTAATGAGCAGTTCTTC. It yields the protein CASSSRGCNEQFF.